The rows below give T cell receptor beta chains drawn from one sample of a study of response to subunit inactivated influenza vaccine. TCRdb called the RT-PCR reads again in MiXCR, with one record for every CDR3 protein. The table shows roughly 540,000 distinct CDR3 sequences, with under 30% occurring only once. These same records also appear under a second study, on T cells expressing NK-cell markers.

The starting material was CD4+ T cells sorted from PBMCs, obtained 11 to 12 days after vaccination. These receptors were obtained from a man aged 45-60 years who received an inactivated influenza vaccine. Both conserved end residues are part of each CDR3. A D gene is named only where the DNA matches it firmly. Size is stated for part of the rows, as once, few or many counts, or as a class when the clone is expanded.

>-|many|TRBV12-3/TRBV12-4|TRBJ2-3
CASSSPPGDTQYF
TGTGCCAGCAGTTCGCCTCCGGGGGATACGCAGTATTTT
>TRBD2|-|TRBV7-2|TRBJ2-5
CASSPRLAGGIQETQYF
TGTGCCAGCAGCCCCCGACTAGCGGGGGGTATCCAAGAGACCCAGTACTTC
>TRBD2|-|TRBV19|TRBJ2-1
CASSIRTSGPNEQFF
TGTGCCAGTAGTATCCGGACTAGCGGACCCAATGAGCAGTTCTTC
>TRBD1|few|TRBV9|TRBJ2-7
CASSTGQGPTYEQYF
TGTGCCAGCAGCACCGGACAGGGGCCGACCTACGAGCAGTACTTC
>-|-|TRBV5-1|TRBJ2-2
CASSLANRRNTGELFF
TGCGCCAGCAGCTTGGCCAACAGGAGAAACACCGGGGAGCTGTTTTTT
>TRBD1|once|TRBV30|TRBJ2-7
CAWNQRTGRSREQYF
TGTGCCTGGAACCAACGGACAGGGAGGTCTAGGGAGCAGTACTTC
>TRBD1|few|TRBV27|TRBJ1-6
CASSLGQGISPLHF
TGTGCCAGCAGTTTGGGACAGGGTATTTCACCCCTCCACTTT
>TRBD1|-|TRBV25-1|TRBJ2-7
CASSDGDRYEQYF
TGTGCCAGCAGTGACGGGGACAGATACGAGCAGTACTTC
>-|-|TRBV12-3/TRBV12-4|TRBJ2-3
CASSSHTQYF
TGTGCCAGCAGTTCACATACGCAGTATTTT
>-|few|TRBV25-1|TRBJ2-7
CASSQGDSGYEQYF
TGTGCCAGCAGTCAAGGAGACTCTGGGTACGAGCAGTACTTC
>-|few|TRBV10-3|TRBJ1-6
CAISGGGAYNSPLHF
TGTGCCATCAGTGGTGGCGGAGCTTATAATTCACCCCTCCACTTT
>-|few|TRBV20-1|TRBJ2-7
CSAKKLSYEQYF
TGCAGTGCTAAAAAACTCTCCTACGAGCAGTACTTC
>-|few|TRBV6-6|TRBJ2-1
CASTARPGNEQFF
TGTGCCAGCACCGCCCGACCCGGGAATGAGCAGTTCTTC
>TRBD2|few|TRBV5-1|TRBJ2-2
CASRWTSGNTGELFF
TGCGCCAGCAGATGGACTAGCGGGAACACCGGGGAGCTGTTTTTT
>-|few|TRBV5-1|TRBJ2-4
CASSLAEESKNIQYF
TGCGCCAGCAGCTTGGCCGAGGAGTCTAAAAACATTCAGTACTTC
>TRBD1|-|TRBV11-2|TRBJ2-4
CASREDRVGKNIQYF
TGTGCCAGCAGAGAGGACAGGGTGGGCAAAAACATTCAGTACTTC
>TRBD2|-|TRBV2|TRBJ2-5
CASSVPSGKQETQYF
TGTGCCAGCAGTGTTCCTAGCGGGAAACAAGAGACCCAGTACTTC
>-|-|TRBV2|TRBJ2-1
CASSDSNSYDEQFF
TGTGCCAGCAGTGATTCCAACTCATACGATGAGCAGTTCTTC
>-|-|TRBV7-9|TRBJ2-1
CASSPLGINEQFF
TGTGCCAGCAGCCCCTTGGGTATCAATGAGCAGTTCTTC
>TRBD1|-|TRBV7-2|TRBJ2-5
CASSSRTGGLETQYF
TGTGCCAGCAGCTCCAGGACAGGGGGATTGGAGACCCAGTACTTC
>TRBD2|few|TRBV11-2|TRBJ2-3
CASSLNSGITDTQYF
TGTGCCAGCAGCTTAAATAGCGGGATCACAGATACGCAGTATTTT
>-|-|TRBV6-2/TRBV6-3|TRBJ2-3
CASSYSGGQDTQYF
TGTGCCAGCAGTTACTCGGGGGGGCAAGATACGCAGTATTTT
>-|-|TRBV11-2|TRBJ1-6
CASSLDRLWNGSPLHF
TGTGCCAGCAGCTTAGATCGATTATGGAACGGGTCACCCCTCCACTTT
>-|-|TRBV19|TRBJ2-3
CASAMANTQYF
TGTGCCAGTGCAATGGCTAATACGCAGTATTTT
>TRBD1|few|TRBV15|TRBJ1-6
CATSRGGSGGGGNSPLHF
TGTGCCACCAGTAGAGGAGGGTCAGGGGGCGGCGGTAATTCACCCCTCCACTTT
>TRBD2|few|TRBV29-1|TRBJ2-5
CSVREGQETQYF
TGCAGCGTCAGGGAGGGTCAAGAGACCCAGTACTTC
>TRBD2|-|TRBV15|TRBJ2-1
CATSREIAGTYNEQFF
TGTGCCACCAGCAGAGAAATAGCGGGGACTTACAATGAGCAGTTCTTC
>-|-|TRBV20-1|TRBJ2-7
CSARPRPPPYEQYF
TGCAGTGCTAGGCCAAGACCGCCCCCCTACGAGCAGTACTTC
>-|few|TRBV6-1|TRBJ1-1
CASRPRPNTEAFF
TGTGCCAGCCGACCCAGGCCGAACACTGAAGCTTTCTTT
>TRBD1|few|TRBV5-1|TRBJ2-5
CASSLNRGNGETQYF
TGCGCCAGCAGCCTCAACAGGGGCAACGGGGAGACCCAGTACTTC
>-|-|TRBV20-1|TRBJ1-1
CSAPLMSTEAFF
TGCAGTGCCCCGCTGATGAGCACTGAAGCTTTCTTT
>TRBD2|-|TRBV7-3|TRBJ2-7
CASSFTGTSGSWDEQYF
TGTGCCAGCAGCTTTACCGGGACTAGCGGGAGCTGGGACGAGCAGTACTTC
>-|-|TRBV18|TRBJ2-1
CASSPPLVAYNEQFF
TGTGCCAGCTCACCACCTTTGGTAGCTTACAATGAGCAGTTCTTC
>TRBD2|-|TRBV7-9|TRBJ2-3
CASKGLAGTDTQYF
TGTGCCAGCAAGGGACTAGCGGGCACAGATACGCAGTATTTT
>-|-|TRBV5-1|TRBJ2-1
CASSLSGRRNEQFF
TGCGCCAGCAGCTTGTCGGGAAGGCGGAATGAGCAGTTCTTC
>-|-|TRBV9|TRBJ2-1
CASSVVPESEQFF
TGTGCCAGCAGCGTAGTTCCGGAAAGTGAGCAGTTCTTC